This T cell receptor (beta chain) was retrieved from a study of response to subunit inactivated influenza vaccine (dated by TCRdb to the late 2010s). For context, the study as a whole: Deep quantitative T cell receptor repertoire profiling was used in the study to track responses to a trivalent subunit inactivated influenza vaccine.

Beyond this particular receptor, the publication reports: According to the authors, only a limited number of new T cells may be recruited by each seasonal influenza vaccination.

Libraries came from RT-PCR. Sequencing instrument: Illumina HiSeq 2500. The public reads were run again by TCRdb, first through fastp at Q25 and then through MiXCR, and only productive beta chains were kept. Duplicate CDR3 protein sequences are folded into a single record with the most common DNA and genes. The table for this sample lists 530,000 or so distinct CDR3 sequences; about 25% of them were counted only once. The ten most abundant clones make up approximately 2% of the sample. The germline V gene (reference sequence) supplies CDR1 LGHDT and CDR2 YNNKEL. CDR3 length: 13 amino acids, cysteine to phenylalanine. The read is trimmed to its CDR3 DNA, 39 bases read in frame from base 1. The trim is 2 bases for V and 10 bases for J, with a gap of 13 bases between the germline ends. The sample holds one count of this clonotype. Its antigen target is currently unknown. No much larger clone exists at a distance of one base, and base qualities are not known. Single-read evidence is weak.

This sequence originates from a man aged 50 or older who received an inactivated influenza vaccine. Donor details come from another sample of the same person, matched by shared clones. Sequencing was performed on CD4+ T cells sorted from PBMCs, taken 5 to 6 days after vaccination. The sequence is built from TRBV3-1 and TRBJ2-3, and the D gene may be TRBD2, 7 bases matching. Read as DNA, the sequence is TGTGCCAGCAGCCAAAGAAACGGGGGGCCGCAGTATTTT. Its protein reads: CASSQRNGGPQYF.